Presented here are 22 T cell receptor beta chains from one specimen sequenced in a study of blood T cell repertoires in COVID-19. Data came from immunoSEQ multiplex PCR; TCRdb stores just in-frame clones and leaves some out. This table has around 450,000 clones, roughly 90% appearing once. The sequenced material came from PBMCs or T cells enriched from blood (not recorded which). The receptors derive from a woman aged 18 to 35 who had recovered from COVID-19.

The chain links TRBV18 to TRBJ1-1; D gene unclear. V was trimmed by 6 bases and J by 1 base, leaving 9 bases between them. The CDR3 is made up of 13 amino acids. CDR1 KGHSH and CDR2 LQKENI come from the germline V gene. The CDR3 loop is CASSRVSNTEAFF. The CDR3 coding sequence is TGTGCCAGCTCGCGGGTGTCGAACACTGAAGCTTTCTTT. Filled out from reference TRBV18 and TRBJ1-1, the complete variable domain reads NAGVMQNPRHLVRRRGQEARLRCSPMKGHSHVYWYRQLPEEGLKFMVYLQKENIIDESGMPKERFSAEFPKEGPSILRIQQVVRGDSAAYFCASSRVSNTEAFFGQGTRLTVV.

The chain combines TRBV7-9 with TRBJ1-2, with a weak D call TRBD1 (5 bases). The CDR3 has 13 amino acids. Germline CDR1 SEHNR, CDR2 FQNEAQ (reference sequence). V gave up 0 bases and J gave up 4 bases, with 6 bases separating them. As DNA, the CDR3 is TGTGCCAGCAGCTTAGCGACAGTCTATGGCTACACCTTC. Residues: CASSLATVYGYTF.

The genes are TRBV5-5 and TRBJ2-7, with D possibly matching TRBD1 (7 bases). Germline V lookup: CDR1 SGHKS, CDR2 YYEKEE (reference sequence). Trimming took 3 bases from V and 3 from J, leaving 13 bases between them. The CDR3 length is 14 residues. CDR3 region: CASSYSGGFYEQYF. In DNA form, the CDR3 reads TGTGCCAGCAGCTACTCAGGGGGGTTCTACGAGCAGTACTTC.

The DNA for the CDR3 is TGTGCCAGCAGTACCCCTATCCGTTCCTACAATGAGCAGTTCTTC. Translation gives CASSTPIRSYNEQFF. The rearrangement uses TRBV2 and TRBJ2-1; no reliable D call. Germline V gene data show CDR1 as SNHLY and CDR2 as FYNNEI. This CDR3 region has 15 residues. The V gene lost 5 bases and the J gene lost 1 base, with 12 bases spanning the gap. Using reference TRBV2 and TRBJ2-1 for the parts outside the CDR3, the full variable domain is EPEVTQTPSHQVTQMGQEVILRCVPISNHLYFYWYRQILGQKVEFLVSFYNNEISEKSEIFDDQFSVERPDGSNFTLKIRSTKLEDSAMYFCASSTPIRSYNEQFFGPGTRLTVL.

The chain employs TRBV21-1 and TRBJ1-1. TRBV21-1 is shown as a pseudogene. This CDR3 is 13 amino acids long. The CDR3 nucleotides read TGTGCCCGGTGCTCCTTACTCTCCTCTGAAGCTTTCTTT. Protein product: CARCSLLSSEAFF.

This chain links TRBV10-3 with TRBJ1-5; a possible D gene is TRBD1 (5 bases). Germline loops: CDR1 ENHRY, CDR2 SYGVKD. The CDR3 consists of 15 residues. V lost 4 bases and J lost 8, with 18 bases in between. The CDR3 bases are TGTGCCATCAGTGCGGGGGAAAGAACAGGTGAGCCCCAGCATTTT. Its protein is CAISAGERTGEPQHF.

The V call is TRBV4-1, the J call TRBJ1-2; D gene unclear. Germline assignment: CDR1 MGHRA and CDR2 YSYEKL. The V and J ends lost 1 base and 0 bases respectively, with 9 bases between them. The CDR3 spans 15 residues. CDR3 sequence (DNA): TGCGCCAGCAGCCAAGCAACAGATCCTAACTATGGCTACACCTTC. As protein: CASSQATDPNYGYTF.

About this clone: This sample also contains other DNA sequences that code for the same CDR3. The chain carries TRBV2 and TRBJ1-1; 10 nucleotides line up with TRBD1. Germline V gene sequence: CDR1 SNHLY, CDR2 FYNNEI. The CDR3 extends over 14 amino acids. The ends lost 5 bases at V and 4 bases at J; junction bases unmatched: 4. This chain's CDR3 is CASSTDRGGTEAFF. In DNA form, the CDR3 reads TGTGCCAGCAGTACGGACAGGGGGGGCACTGAAGCTTTCTTT. Full variable domain (outside the CDR3, taken from reference TRBV2 and TRBJ1-1): EPEVTQTPSHQVTQMGQEVILRCVPISNHLYFYWYRQILGQKVEFLVSFYNNEISEKSEIFDDQFSVERPDGSNFTLKIRSTKLEDSAMYFCASSTDRGGTEAFFGQGTRLTVV.

V gene TRBV5-1 combines with J gene TRBJ2-2; no firm D call. CDR3 size: 13 residues. Looked up from germline, CDR1 is SGHRS and CDR2 is YFSETQ. Trimming left V 1 base short and J 3 bases short, with 4 bases between. The CDR3 DNA reads as TGCGCCAGCAGCTTGACAGACACCGGGGAGCTGTTTTTT. This sequence encodes CASSLTDTGELFF.

The chain is built from TRBV2 and TRBJ1-5, with D unresolved. V was shortened by 7 bases and J by 6 bases, with 19 bases between the two germline ends. This CDR3 is built from 15 residues. Germline assignment: CDR1 SNHLY and CDR2 FYNNEI. For the CDR3, the DNA is TGTGCCAGCACCCAGACATCTTCCTGGTCTCAGCCCCAGCATTTT. It translates to CASTQTSSWSQPQHF.

The chain is built from TRBV5-4 and TRBJ1-1; no definite D call. Per germline, CDR1 SGHNT and CDR2 YYREEE (reference sequence). V gave up 5 bases and J gave up 4 bases, with 9 bases separating them. This CDR3 region has 12 residues. CDR3 sequence reads: CASSYWSTEAFF. The CDR3 coding sequence is TGTGCCAGCAGTTATTGGAGCACTGAAGCTTTCTTT.

The gene calls are TRBV6-6 and TRBJ2-5; 8 bases agree with TRBD1. J gave up 7 bases and V 4 bases, and 5 bases lay outside the gene matches. Germline loops: CDR1 MNHNY, CDR2 SVGAGI (reference sequence). The CDR3 runs to 13 residues. The CDR3 nucleotides are TGTGCCAGCAGTTTGTTACAGGGGGGGACCCAGTACTTC. Translating it yields CASSLLQGGTQYF.

The J gene is TRBJ1-2, the V gene TRBV2; 9 nucleotides align to TRBD1. V was pared by 7 bases and J by 3 bases, with 6 bases of the junction left unmatched. The CDR3 totals 14 residues. Germline lookup yields CDR1 SNHLY and CDR2 FYNNEI. The CDR3 sequence is CASNRDREDYGYTF. Here the CDR3 DNA reads TGTGCCAGCAACCGGGACAGGGAAGACTATGGCTACACCTTC.

This clone has only one observation. The genes are TRBV24-1 and TRBJ2-3; 7 bases match TRBD2. The CDR3 is made up of 17 amino acids. The J segment lost 5 bases and the V segment lost 3 bases, leaving 13 bases of the junction unmatched. Looked up from germline, CDR1 is KGHDR and CDR2 is SFDVKD. CDR3 nucleotides: TGTGCCACCAGTGATCCGACTAGCCGCGGGGATAGAGATACGCAGTATTTT. It yields the protein CATSDPTSRGDRDTQYF.

The V gene is TRBV19, the J gene TRBJ1-4; tentatively, D is TRBD1 (5 bases). The germline gives CDR1 LNHDA, CDR2 SQIVND (reference sequence). CDR3 length: 16 amino acids. Between the trimmed V and J ends, which lost 6 bases and 7 bases, there was a span of 21 bases. Here the CDR3 reads CASRSPGGENVEKLFF. As DNA, the CDR3 is TGTGCCAGTAGATCCCCGGGGGGGGAGAACGTTGAAAAACTGTTTTTT.

The chain is built from TRBV5-6 and TRBJ2-7, with a tentative D call TRBD1 (5 bases). Trimming cost V 2 bases and J 3 bases, with 24 bases left between them. The CDR3 extends over 18 amino acids. Germline CDR1 is SGHDT and CDR2 is YYEEEE. CDR3 nucleotides: TGTGCCAGCAGCTTTTCTTCATCGTATGGCAGGGTAGACTACGAGCAGTACTTC. Translating it yields CASSFSSSYGRVDYEQYF.

The V gene is TRBV2, the J gene TRBJ2-7; D gene unclear. Germline values: CDR1 SNHLY, CDR2 FYNNEI. Trimming took off 4 bases at V and 4 bases at J, with 5 bases between the two ends. The length of the CDR3 is 11 residues. This CDR3 reads CASSGQYEQYF. The CDR3 DNA reads TGTGCCAGCAGTGGGCAGTACGAGCAGTACTTC.

For the CDR3, the DNA is TGTGCCAGCTCATACGGGACAGGCTCCGAAAAACTGTTTTTT. Protein: CASSYGTGSEKLFF. The chain uses TRBV18 and TRBJ1-4; 8 nucleotides line up with TRBD1. The ends lost 5 bases at V and 8 bases at J; junction bases unmatched: 7. This CDR3 has 14 residues. In germline, CDR1 is KGHSH, CDR2 LQKENI.

This chain uses TRBV5-1 with TRBJ1-2; D is possibly TRBD1 (5 bases). The V gene's germline CDR1 is SGHRS and CDR2 YFSETQ. The CDR3 covers 13 residues. Trimming shortened V by 4 bases and J by 2 bases, and 9 bases separated the two germline ends. The CDR3 DNA sequence: TGCGCCAGCAGCGCGGCAGGGAACTATGGCTACACCTTC. Translated: CASSAAGNYGYTF.

The rearrangement links TRBV21-1 to TRBJ1-2; the tabulated D call, TRBD1, remains unverified against the DNA. TRBV21-1 is labeled a pseudogene. This CDR3 is built from 17 residues. Here the CDR3 reads CASSKDADRNDLYGYTF. CDR3 sequence (DNA): TGTGCCAGCAGCAAAGATGCGGACAGGAACGACCTCTATGGCTACACCTTC.

The rearrangement joins TRBV6-5 to TRBJ1-2; maybe TRBD1 (6 bases). The V gene's germline CDR1 is MNHEY and CDR2 SVGAGI. V lost 2 bases, J lost 3 bases, and 10 bases lay in between. CDR3 size: 14 residues. The CDR3 DNA reads as TGTGCCAGCAGTTACATCCGACAGGACTATGGCTACACCTTC. Translating it yields CASSYIRQDYGYTF.

The chain couples TRBV3-1 (or the pseudogene TRBV3-2) to TRBJ2-1; TRBD2 aligns across 12 bases. Germline V CDR1 and CDR2: LGHDT, YNNKEL (reference sequence). The CDR3 is 16 amino acids. J lost 2 bases, V lost 6 bases, and 5 bases had no gene match. The CDR3 sequence: CASSQLAGGPYNEQFF. CDR3 DNA sequence: TGTGCCAGCAGTCAACTAGCGGGGGGTCCCTACAATGAGCAGTTCTTC.